This paragraph covers one TCR beta chain sequence. Its antigen is not known. Building the TCR beta libraries relied on iRepertoire HTBI primers, and CDR3 regions underwent Arm-PCR. TCRdb analysed the multiplex PCR reads with MiXCR anew, one entry per CDR3 protein. Found here are over 200,000 distinct CDR3 sequences, 18% of them singletons; the top ten hold approximately 24%. These data belong to a study of regulatory T cells in long-lasting Graves disease. General study findings and limits: Those with persistent Graves' had less TCR diversity than newly diagnosed patients. There was favoring of TRBV28, TRBJ1-2 and TRBJ2-5 in persistent disease.

Time point described: newly diagnosed GD, antithyroid drugs for less than 3 months. Making the TCR library involved RNA that had been extracted from PBMCs. Germline assignment: CDR1 SGHAT and CDR2 FQNNGV. The trim removed 7 bases at V and 8 bases at J, leaving 10 bases unmatched. There are 14 residues in the CDR3. This specimen was peripheral blood mononuclear cells (PBMCs), taken at new diagnosis, from a patient treated with antithyroid drugs. This sequence originates from a female donor with Graves disease. V gene TRBV11-2 combines with J gene TRBJ1-1; 10 bases are a match to TRBD1. DNA of the CDR3: TGTGCCAGCACGCCCCTTAGACAGGGGGCAGAAGCTTTCTTT. Its translation: CASTPLRQGAEAFF.